The 13 T cell receptor beta chains given below trace back to one sample, sequenced in a study of cytomegalovirus exposure and HLA in healthy donors. Vbeta (60) and Jbeta (13) primers were used in the PCR. Measured with immunoSEQ multiplex PCR; TCRdb has only the in-frame clones, and not every one. The repertoire consists of fewer than 95,000 clones, with 70% to 90% occurring once and the leading ten covering approximately 2%. What was sequenced was PBMCs. Receptors were obtained from a man between 18 and 35 years old in good health and CMV-seronegative.

This sequence joins TRBV7-9 and TRBJ1-1; TRBD1 is a possible D gene (5 bases). The CDR3 extends over 17 amino acids. Germline V gene lookup returns CDR1 SEHNR and CDR2 FQNEAQ (reference sequence). V was trimmed by 1 base and J by 5 bases, leaving 20 bases between them. The CDR3 is CASSLGFPGLSSTEAFF. CDR3 in DNA: TGTGCCAGCAGCTTAGGTTTTCCGGGACTAAGTTCGACTGAAGCTTTCTTT.

J is TRBJ1-5 and V is TRBV29-1; the match to TRBD1 covers 7 bases. Trimming took 6 bases from V and 0 from J; bases not matched to a gene: 5. The CDR3 extends over 14 amino acids. CDR1 is SQVTM and CDR2 is ANQGSEA in the germline V gene. CDR3 residues: CSVVTGSSNQPQHF. The CDR3 DNA sequence: TGCAGCGTCGTGACAGGGTCTAGCAATCAGCCCCAGCATTTT.

This chain joins TRBV5-6 and TRBJ2-3; 12 positions match TRBD2. Germline CDR1 and CDR2: SGHDT and YYEEEE. The CDR3 is 18 residues long. The junction had 13 bases not matched to a gene; V was cut back by 3 bases and J by 5 bases. CDR3 nucleotides: TGTGCCAGCAGCTCTACTAGCGGGGGGACGGATGACTTAGATACGCAGTATTTT. Translating gives CASSSTSGGTDDLDTQYF.

The CDR3 protein is CASSPLAGGPADTQYF. DNA for the CDR3: TGCGCCAGCAGCCCCTTAGCGGGGGGGCCGGCAGATACGCAGTATTTT. V usage is TRBV5-1 and J usage is TRBJ2-3; 11 bases agree with TRBD2. This CDR3 contains 16 residues. The germline gives CDR1 SGHRS, CDR2 YFSETQ. Germline trimming cut 4 bases from V and 4 bases from J; bases unmatched to any gene: 8.

Points on this clone: This specimen includes other DNA sequences encoding the same CDR3. The V gene is TRBV6-6, the J gene TRBJ1-4, with TRBD1 identical over 8 bases. Germline V gene data show CDR1 as MNHNY and CDR2 as SVGAGI (reference sequence). Trimming cost V 7 bases and J 14 bases; bases outside gene matches: 9. The CDR3 spans 12 residues. The CDR3 coding sequence is TGTGCCAGCATCGACAGGGGAACAGGTCTGTTTTTT. It specifies CASIDRGTGLFF.

The CDR3 nucleotides are TGTGCCAGCAGCCCCCGCGGCCCGGTACTATATGGCTACACCTTC. Translated, it gives CASSPRGPVLYGYTF. This chain uses TRBV7-6 with TRBJ1-2; D gene ambiguous. With 5 bases removed from V and 5 bases from J, the gap between germline ends came to 18 bases. There are 15 residues in the CDR3. The germline CDR1 and CDR2 sequences are SGHVS and FNYEAQ.

In this sample, this clone turned up a few times. The DNA for the CDR3 is TGTGCCAGCTCGAAATCCGGGTCCCGTAATGTCCACGGCTACACCTTC. Its protein is CASSKSGSRNVHGYTF. The V call is TRBV7-9, the J call TRBJ1-2; D is uncertain. Germline CDR1 reads SEHNR; CDR2 reads FQNEAQ (reference sequence). Trimming pared 8 bases from V and 8 bases from J, leaving 27 bases between. The CDR3 spans 16 residues.

In this sample, this clone turned up a few times. This chain links TRBV11-2 with TRBJ2-5; TRBD1 might be the D (6 bases). The CDR3 length is 15 residues. Germline V gene data show CDR1 as SGHAT and CDR2 as FQNNGV. V gave up 5 bases and J gave up 5 bases, with 18 bases separating them. As DNA, the CDR3 is TGTGCCAGCAGCGGATACAGGGAAAGGTTGGAGACCCAGTACTTC. It is translated as CASSGYRERLETQYF.

The chain has TRBV2 and TRBJ1-1; D gene uncertain. Trimming shortened V by 7 bases and J by 4 bases, and 13 bases separated the two germline ends. This CDR3 spans 13 amino acids. The V gene's germline CDR1 is SNHLY and CDR2 FYNNEI. DNA of the CDR3: TGTGCCAGCAAGGAGGGCGGTGTCACTGAAGCTTTCTTT. It specifies CASKEGGVTEAFF. Full variable domain (missing parts from reference TRBV2 and TRBJ1-1): EPEVTQTPSHQVTQMGQEVILRCVPISNHLYFYWYRQILGQKVEFLVSFYNNEISEKSEIFDDQFSVERPDGSNFTLKIRSTKLEDSAMYFCASKEGGVTEAFFGQGTRLTVV.

The chain links TRBV30 to TRBJ2-2; D unresolved. The CDR3 runs 12 residues. Trimming took 8 bases from V and 1 from J, leaving 8 bases between them. The germline V gene encodes CDR1 GTSNPN and CDR2 SVGIG (reference sequence). CDR3 DNA sequence: TGTGCCCGAGCCGTGAACACCGGGGAGCTGTTTTTT. The encoded protein is CARAVNTGELFF.

For this clone: Germline is not matched at one junction end, which may reflect a read error. The V and J genes are TRBV2 and TRBJ2-6; 9 nucleotides align to TRBD1. Germline loops: CDR1 SNHLY, CDR2 FYNNEI. This CDR3 comprises 17 residues. CDR3 bases: TGTGCCAGCGCATCGACAGGGGGAGTCCCTGGGGCCAACGTCCCGACTTTC. Residues: CASASTGGVPGANVPTF.

As concerns this clone: This sample includes further DNA sequences coding for the same CDR3. The chain is built from TRBV30 and TRBJ2-5, with D maybe TRBD2 (5 bases). From germline, CDR1 is GTSNPN and CDR2 SVGIG (reference sequence). The germline V and J ends were trimmed by 0 bases and 4 bases, with 6 bases remaining between them. This CDR3 comprises 12 residues. The CDR3 sequence is CAWSVGGETQYF. DNA for the CDR3: TGTGCCTGGAGTGTCGGAGGAGAGACCCAGTACTTC.

The V gene is TRBV5-1, the J gene TRBJ2-5; 10 bases are shared with TRBD1. CDR3 length: 16 residues. J was trimmed by 4 bases and V by 0 bases; bases with no gene match: 6. Per the germline V gene, CDR1 is SGHRS and CDR2 is YFSETQ. CDR3 in amino acids: CASSLVPTGGAETQYF. Here the CDR3 DNA reads TGCGCCAGCAGCTTGGTCCCGACAGGGGGCGCAGAGACCCAGTACTTC.